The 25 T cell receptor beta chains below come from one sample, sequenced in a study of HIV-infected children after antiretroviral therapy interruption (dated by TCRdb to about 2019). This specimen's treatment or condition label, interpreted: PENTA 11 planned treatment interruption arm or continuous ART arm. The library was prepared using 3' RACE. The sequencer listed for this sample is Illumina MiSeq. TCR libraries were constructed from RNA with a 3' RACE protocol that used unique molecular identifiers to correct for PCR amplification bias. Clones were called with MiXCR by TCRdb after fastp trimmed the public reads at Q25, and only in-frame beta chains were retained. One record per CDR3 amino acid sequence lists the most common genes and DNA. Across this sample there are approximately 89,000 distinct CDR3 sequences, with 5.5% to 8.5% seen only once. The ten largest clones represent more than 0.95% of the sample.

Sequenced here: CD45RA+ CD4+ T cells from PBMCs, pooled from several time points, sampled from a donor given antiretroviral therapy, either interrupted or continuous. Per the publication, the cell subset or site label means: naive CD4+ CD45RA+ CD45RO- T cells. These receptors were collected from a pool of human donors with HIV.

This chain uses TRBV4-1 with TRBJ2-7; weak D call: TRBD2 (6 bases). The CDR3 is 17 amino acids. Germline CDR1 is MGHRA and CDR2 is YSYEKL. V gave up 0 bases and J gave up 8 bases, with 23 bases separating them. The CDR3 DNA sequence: TGCGCCAGCAGCCAAGATAACTTCGGGACTCCCCTATTAAAGCAGTACTTC. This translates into CASSQDNFGTPLLKQYF.

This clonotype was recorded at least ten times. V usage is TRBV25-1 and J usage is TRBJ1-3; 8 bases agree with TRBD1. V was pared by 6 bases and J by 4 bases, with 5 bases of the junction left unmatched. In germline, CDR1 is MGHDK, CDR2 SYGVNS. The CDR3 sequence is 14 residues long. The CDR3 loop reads CASSAGQVGNTIYF. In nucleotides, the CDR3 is TGTGCCAGCAGCGCGGGACAGGTCGGAAACACCATATATTTT. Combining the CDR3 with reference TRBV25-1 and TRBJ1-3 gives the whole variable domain EADIYQTPRYLVIGTGKKITLECSQTMGHDKMYWYQQDPGMELHLIHYSYGVNSTEKGDLSSESTVSRIRTEHFPLTLESARPSHTSQYLCASSAGQVGNTIYFGEGSWLTVV.

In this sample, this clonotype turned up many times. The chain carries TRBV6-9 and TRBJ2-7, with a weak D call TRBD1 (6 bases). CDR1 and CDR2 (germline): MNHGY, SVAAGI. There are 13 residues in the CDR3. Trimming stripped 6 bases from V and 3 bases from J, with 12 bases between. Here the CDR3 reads CASRSPGDYEQYF. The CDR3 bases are TGTGCCAGCAGAAGCCCAGGGGACTACGAGCAGTACTTC.

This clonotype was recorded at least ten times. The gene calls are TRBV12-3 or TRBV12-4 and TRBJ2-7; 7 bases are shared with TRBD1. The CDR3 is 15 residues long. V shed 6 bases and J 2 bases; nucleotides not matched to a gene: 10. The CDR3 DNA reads TGTGCCAGCAGGGCGACAGGGCTACAAACCTACGAGCAGTACTTC. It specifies CASRATGLQTYEQYF.

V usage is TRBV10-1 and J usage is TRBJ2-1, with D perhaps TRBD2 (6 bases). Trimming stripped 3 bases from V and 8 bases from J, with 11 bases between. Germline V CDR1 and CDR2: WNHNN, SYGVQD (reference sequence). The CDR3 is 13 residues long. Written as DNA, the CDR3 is TGCGCCAGCAGTGAAGGAGGGCCCGATGAGCAGTTCTTC. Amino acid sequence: CASSEGGPDEQFF.

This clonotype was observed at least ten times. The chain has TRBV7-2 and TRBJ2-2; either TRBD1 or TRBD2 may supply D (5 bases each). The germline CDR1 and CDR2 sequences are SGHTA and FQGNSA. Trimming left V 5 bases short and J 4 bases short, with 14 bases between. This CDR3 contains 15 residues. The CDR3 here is CASSEGLPGTGELFF. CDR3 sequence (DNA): TGTGCCAGCAGCGAGGGGCTCCCGGGCACCGGGGAGCTGTTTTTT.

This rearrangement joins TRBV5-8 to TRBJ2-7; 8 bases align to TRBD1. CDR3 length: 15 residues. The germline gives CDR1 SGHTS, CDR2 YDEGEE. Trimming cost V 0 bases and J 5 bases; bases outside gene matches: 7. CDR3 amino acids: CASSLETDRGNEQYF. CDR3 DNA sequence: TGTGCCAGCAGCTTGGAGACAGACAGGGGCAACGAGCAGTACTTC. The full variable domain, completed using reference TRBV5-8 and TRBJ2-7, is EAGVTQSPTHLIKTRGQQATLRCSPISGHTSVYWYQQALGLGLQFLLWYDEGEERNRGNFPPRFSGRQFPNYSSELNVNALELEDSALYLCASSLETDRGNEQYFGPGTRLTVT.

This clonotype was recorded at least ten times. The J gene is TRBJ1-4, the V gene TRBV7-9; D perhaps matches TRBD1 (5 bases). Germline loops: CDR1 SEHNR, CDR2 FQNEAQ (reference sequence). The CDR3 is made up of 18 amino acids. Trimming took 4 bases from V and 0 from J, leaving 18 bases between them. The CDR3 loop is CASSSLLGAFATNEKLFF. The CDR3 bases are TGTGCCAGCAGCTCCCTCCTAGGGGCCTTTGCAACTAATGAAAAACTGTTTTTT.

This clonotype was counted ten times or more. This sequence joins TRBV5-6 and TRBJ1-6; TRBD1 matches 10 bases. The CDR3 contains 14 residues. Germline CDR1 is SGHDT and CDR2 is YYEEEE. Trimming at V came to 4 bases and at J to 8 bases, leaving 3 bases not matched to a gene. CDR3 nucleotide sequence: TGTGCCAGCAGCGGTGGGACAGGGGATTCACCCCTCCACTTT. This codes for CASSGGTGDSPLHF.

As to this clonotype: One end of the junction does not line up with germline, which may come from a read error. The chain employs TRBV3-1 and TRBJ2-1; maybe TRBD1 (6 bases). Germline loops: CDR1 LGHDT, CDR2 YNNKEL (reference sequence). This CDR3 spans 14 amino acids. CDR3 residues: CASSQHDQTGTSRF. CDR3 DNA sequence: TGTGCCAGCAGCCAACATGACCAAACAGGGACATCGAGGTTC.

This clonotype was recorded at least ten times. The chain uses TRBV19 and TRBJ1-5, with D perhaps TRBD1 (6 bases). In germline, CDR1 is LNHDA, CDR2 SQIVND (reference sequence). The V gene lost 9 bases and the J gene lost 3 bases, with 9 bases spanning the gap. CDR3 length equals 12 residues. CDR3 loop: CASRDINQPQHF. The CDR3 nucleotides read TGTGCCAGCCGGGACATCAATCAGCCCCAGCATTTT.

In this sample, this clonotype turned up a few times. Here the CDR3 reads CAWRRTGGQPEQYF. In DNA, the CDR3 is TGTGCCTGGAGACGGACAGGGGGTCAGCCCGAGCAGTACTTC. This chain joins TRBV30 and TRBJ2-7, with TRBD1 matching over 10 bases. V was pared by 3 bases and J by 6 bases, with 8 bases of the junction left unmatched. CDR3 length: 14 residues. Germline CDR1 and CDR2: GTSNPN and SVGIG (reference sequence).

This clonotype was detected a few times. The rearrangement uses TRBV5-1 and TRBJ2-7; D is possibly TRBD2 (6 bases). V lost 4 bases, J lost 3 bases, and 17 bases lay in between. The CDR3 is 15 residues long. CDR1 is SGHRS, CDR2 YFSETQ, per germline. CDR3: CASSPGGSLLYEQYF. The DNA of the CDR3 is TGCGCCAGCAGCCCTGGAGGGTCCCTCCTCTACGAGCAGTACTTC.

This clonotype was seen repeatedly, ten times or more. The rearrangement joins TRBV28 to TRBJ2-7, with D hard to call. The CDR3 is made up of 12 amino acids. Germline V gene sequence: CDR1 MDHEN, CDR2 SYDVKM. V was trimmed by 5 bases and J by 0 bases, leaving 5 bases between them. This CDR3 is CASSPHSYEQYF. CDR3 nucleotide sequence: TGTGCCAGCAGTCCCCACTCCTACGAGCAGTACTTC.

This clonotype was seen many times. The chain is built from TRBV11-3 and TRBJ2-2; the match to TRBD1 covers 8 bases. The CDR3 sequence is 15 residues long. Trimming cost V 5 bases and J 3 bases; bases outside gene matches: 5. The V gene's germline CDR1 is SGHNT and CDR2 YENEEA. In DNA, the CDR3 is TGTGCCAGCAGCCCCCAGACAGGGGACACCGGGGAGCTGTTTTTT. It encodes CASSPQTGDTGELFF.

In DNA, the CDR3 is TGTGCCAGTAAGTTCCGGGGACGCTACGAGCAGTACTTC. It codes for CASKFRGRYEQYF. The V and J genes are TRBV7-2 and TRBJ2-7; D tentatively reads TRBD1 or TRBD2 (5 bases each). CDR3 length: 13 amino acids. Germline CDR1 reads SGHTA; CDR2 reads FQGNSA. V was pared by 9 bases and J by 3 bases, with 15 bases between. The variable domain in full, completed from reference TRBV7-2 and TRBJ2-7, reads GAGVSQSPSNKVTEKGKDVELRCDPISGHTALYWYRQSLGQGLEFLIYFQGNSAPDKSGLPSDRFSAERTGGSVSTLTIQRTQQEDSAVYLCASKFRGRYEQYFGPGTRLTVT.

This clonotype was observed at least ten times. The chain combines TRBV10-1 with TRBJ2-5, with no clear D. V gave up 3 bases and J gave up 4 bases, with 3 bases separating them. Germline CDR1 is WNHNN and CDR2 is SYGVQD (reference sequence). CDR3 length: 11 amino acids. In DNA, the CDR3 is TGCGCCAGCAGTGACGGAGAGACCCAGTACTTC. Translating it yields CASSDGETQYF.

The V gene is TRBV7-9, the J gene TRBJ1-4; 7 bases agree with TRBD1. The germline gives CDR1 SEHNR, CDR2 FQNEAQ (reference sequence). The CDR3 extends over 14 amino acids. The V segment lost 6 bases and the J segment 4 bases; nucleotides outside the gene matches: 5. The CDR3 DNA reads TGTGCCAGCAGACCGACAGGGATTAATGAAAAACTGTTTTTT. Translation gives CASRPTGINEKLFF.

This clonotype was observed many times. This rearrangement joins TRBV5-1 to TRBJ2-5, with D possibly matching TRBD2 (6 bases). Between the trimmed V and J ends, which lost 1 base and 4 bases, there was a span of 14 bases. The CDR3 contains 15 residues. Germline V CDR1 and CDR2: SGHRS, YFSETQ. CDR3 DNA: TGCGCCAGCAGCTTGTTAGGACTAAGTTCAGAGACCCAGTACTTC. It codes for CASSLLGLSSETQYF.

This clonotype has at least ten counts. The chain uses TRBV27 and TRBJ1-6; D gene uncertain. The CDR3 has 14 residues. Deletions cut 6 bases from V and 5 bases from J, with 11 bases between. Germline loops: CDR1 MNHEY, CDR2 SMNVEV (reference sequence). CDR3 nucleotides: TGTGCCAGCAGGTGGCAGGAAAATAATTCACCCCTCCACTTT. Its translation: CASRWQENNSPLHF.

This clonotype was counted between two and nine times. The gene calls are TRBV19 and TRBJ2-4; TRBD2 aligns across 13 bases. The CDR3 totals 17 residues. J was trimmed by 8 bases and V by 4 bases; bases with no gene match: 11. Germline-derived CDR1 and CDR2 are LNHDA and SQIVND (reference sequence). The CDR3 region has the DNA TGTGCCAGTAGTAGCTGGACTAGCGGGAGACGCGTGGACATTCAGTACTTC. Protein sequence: CASSSWTSGRRVDIQYF.

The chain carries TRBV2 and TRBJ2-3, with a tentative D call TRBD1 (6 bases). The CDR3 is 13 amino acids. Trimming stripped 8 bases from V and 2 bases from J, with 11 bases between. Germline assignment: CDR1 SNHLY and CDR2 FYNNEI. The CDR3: CASRRDNTDTQYF. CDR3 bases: TGTGCCAGCCGAAGGGACAACACAGATACGCAGTATTTT.

This CDR3 is CSVGRADTQYF. CDR3 nucleotides: TGCAGCGTTGGGAGGGCAGATACGCAGTATTTT. The chain joins TRBV29-1 to TRBJ2-3; maybe TRBD2 (6 bases). This CDR3 has 11 residues. Trimming pared 4 bases from V and 4 bases from J, leaving 6 bases between. Germline V gene data show CDR1 as SQVTM and CDR2 as ANQGSEA.

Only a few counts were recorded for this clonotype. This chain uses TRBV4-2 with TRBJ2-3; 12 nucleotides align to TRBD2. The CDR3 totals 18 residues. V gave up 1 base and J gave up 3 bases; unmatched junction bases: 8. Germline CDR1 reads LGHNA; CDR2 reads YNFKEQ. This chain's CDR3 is CASSQVLAGGPLTDTQYF. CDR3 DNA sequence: TGTGCCAGCAGCCAAGTCCTAGCGGGGGGGCCGTTGACAGATACGCAGTATTTT.

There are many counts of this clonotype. CDR3 DNA sequence: TGTGCCAGCAGCTTAGATCTAGCACTAGCGGGATCAGAGACCCAGTACTTC. Translated, it gives CASSLDLALAGSETQYF. The chain combines TRBV11-2 with TRBJ2-5; 10 positions agree with TRBD2. Losses at the gene ends were 0 bases for V and 4 bases for J; bases not matched to a gene: 8. Germline V gene data show CDR1 as SGHAT and CDR2 as FQNNGV. The CDR3 has 17 residues.